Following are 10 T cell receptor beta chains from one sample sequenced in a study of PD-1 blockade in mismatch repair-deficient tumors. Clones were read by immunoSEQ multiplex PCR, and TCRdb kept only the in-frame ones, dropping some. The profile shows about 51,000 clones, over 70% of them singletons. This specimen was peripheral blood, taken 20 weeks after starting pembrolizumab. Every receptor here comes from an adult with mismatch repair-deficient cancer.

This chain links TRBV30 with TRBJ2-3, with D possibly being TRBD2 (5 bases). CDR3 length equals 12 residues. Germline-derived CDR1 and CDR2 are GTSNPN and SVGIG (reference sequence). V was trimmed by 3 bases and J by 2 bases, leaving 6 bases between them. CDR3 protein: CAWSGNTDTQYF. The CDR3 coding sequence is TGTGCCTGGAGCGGGAACACAGATACGCAGTATTTT.

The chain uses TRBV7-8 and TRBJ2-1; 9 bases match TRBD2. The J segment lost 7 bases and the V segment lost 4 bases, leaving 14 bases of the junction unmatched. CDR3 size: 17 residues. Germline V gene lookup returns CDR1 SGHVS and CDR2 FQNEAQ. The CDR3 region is CASSWGRAGGPGNEQFF. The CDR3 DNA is TGTGCCAGCAGCTGGGGCAGGGCGGGAGGGCCAGGGAATGAGCAGTTCTTC.

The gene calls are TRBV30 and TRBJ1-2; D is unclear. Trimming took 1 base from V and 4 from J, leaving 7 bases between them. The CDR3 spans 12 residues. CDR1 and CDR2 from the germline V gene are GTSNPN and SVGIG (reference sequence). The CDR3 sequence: CAWSGQIYGYTF. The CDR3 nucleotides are TGTGCCTGGAGTGGCCAGATCTATGGCTACACCTTC.

The CDR3: CAISEQTSETYEQYF. DNA of the CDR3: TGTGCCATCAGTGAGCAGACTAGCGAAACCTACGAGCAGTACTTC. The V call is TRBV10-3, the J call TRBJ2-7; 8 bases are a match to TRBD2. The CDR3 consists of 15 residues. Germline lookup yields CDR1 ENHRY and CDR2 SYGVKD. Trimming removed 2 bases from V and 2 bases from J; junction bases left unmatched: 5.

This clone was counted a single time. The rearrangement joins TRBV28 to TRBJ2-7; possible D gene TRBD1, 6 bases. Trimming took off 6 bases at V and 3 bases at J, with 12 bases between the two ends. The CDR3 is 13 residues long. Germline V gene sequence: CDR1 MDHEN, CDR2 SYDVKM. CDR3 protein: CASSLGQYYEQYF. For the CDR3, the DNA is TGTGCCAGCAGCCTAGGACAGTACTACGAGCAGTACTTC.

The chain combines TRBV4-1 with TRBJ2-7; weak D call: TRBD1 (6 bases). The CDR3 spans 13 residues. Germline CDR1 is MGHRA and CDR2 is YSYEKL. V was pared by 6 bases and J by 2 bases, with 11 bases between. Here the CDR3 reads CASRQTGAYEQYF. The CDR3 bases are TGCGCCAGCAGACAGACAGGAGCCTACGAGCAGTACTTC.

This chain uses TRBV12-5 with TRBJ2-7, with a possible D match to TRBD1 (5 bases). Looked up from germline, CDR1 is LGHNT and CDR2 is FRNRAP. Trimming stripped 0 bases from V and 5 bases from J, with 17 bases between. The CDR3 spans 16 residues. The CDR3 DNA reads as TGTGCTAGTGGTTTGGTGCAAGGCAGGGCCGGCGACGAGCAGTACTTC. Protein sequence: CASGLVQGRAGDEQYF.

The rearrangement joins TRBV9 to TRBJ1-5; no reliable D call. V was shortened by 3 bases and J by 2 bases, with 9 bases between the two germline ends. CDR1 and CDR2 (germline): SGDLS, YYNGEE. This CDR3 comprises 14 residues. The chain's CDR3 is CASSATGGNQPQHF. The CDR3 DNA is TGTGCCAGCAGCGCAACCGGTGGCAATCAGCCCCAGCATTTT.

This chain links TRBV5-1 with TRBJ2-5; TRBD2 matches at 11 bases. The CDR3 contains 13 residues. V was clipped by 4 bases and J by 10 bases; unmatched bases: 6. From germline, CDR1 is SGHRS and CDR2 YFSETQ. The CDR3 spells CASSPLTSGDQYF. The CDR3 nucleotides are TGCGCCAGCAGCCCCCTGACTAGCGGGGACCAGTACTTC.

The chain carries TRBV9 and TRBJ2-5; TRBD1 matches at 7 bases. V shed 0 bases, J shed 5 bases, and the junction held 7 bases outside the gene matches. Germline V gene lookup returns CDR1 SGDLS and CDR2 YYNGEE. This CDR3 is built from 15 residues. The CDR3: CASSVETGSRETQYF. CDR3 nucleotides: TGTGCCAGCAGCGTAGAGACAGGGTCCAGGGAGACCCAGTACTTC.